This T cell receptor (beta chain) appears in the sequencing data of a study of sequential checkpoint blockade in melanoma. Study context: First-line arms were nivolumab then ipilimumab, or the reverse, randomized 1:1. Both treatment sequences were followed by maintenance nivolumab.

The sample's treatment: randomized to nivolumab then ipilimumab (arm A) or the reverse (arm B). PBMC sorting kept live CD3+CD8+ cells without CD19 or CD56. Method: immunoSEQ multiplex PCR; TCRdb's copy keeps in-frame clones and lacks some. The sample has some 14,000 clones, 70% to 85% seen once; the top ten hold 30%. The CDR3 extends over 15 amino acids. Germline values: CDR1 SGDLS, CDR2 YYNGEE. V was clipped by 2 bases and J by 0 bases; unmatched bases: 3. The TCR was taken from a human donor with melanoma. The chain links TRBV9 to TRBJ2-3; TRBD2 agrees at 7 bases. This specimen consisted of CD8+ T cells sorted from blood (inferred from file names), obtained from a patient given nivolumab and ipilimumab in sequence. The CDR3 is CASSVSGASTDTQYF. The CDR3 DNA is TGTGCCAGCAGCGTCAGCGGGGCGAGCACAGATACGCAGTATTTT.